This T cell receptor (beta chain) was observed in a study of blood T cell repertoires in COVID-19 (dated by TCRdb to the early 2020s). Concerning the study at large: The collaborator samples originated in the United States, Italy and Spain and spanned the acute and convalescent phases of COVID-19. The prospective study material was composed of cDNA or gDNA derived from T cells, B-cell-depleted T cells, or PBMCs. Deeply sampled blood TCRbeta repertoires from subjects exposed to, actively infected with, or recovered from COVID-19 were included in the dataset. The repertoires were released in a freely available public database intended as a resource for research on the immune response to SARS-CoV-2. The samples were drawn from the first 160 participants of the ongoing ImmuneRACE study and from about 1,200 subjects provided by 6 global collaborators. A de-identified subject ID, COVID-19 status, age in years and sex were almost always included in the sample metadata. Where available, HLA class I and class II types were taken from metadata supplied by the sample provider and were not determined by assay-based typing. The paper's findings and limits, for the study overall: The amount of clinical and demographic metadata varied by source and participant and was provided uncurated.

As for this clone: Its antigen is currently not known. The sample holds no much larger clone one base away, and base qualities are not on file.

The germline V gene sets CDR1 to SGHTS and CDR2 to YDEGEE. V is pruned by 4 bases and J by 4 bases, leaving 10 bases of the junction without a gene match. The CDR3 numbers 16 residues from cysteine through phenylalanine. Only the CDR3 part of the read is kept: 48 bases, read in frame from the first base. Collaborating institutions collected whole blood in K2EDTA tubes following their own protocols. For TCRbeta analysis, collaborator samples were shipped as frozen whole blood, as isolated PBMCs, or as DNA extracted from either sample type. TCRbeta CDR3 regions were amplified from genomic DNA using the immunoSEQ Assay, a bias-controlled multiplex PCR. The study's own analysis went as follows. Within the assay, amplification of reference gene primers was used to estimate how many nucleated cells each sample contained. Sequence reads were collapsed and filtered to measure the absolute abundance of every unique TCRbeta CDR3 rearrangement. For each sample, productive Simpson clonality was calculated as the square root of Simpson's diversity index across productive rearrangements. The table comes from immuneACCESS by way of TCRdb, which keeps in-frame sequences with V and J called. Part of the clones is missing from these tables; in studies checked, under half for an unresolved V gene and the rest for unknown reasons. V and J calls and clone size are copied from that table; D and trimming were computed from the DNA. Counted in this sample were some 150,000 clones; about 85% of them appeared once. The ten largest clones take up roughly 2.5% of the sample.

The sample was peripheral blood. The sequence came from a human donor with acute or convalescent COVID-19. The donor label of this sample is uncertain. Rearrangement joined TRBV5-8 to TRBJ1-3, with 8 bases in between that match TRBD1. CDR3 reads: CASSRLTGAAGNTIYF. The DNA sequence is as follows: TGTGCCAGCAGCAGACTGACAGGGGCCGCGGGAAACACCATATATTTT.